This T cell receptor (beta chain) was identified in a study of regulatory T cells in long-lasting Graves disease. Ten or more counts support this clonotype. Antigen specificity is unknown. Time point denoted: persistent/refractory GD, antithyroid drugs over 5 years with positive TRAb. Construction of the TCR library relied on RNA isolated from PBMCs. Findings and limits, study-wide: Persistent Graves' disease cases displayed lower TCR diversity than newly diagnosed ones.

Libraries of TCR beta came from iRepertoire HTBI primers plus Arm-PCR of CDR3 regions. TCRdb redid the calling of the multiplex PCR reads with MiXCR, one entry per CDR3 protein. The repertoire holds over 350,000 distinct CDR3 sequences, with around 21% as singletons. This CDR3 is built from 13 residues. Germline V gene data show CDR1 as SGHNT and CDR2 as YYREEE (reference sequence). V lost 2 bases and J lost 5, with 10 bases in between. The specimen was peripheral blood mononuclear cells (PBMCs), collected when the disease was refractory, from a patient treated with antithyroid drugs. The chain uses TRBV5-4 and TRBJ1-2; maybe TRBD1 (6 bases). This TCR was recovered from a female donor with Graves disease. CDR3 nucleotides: TGTGCCAGCAGCTTTGGGGGCGCGTATGGCTACACCTTC. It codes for CASSFGGAYGYTF.